This passage covers 22 T cell receptor beta chains from one sample sequenced in a study of T cells in Graves' hyperthyroidism and ophthalmopathy. Amplified TCR beta CDR3 regions came from RNA transcripts. The TCR CDR3 was amplified in a first-round RT-PCR using the HTBI primer set. Each CDR3 protein gets one entry after TCRdb re-called the multiplex PCR reads with MiXCR. The table includes around 700,000 distinct CDR3 sequences, about 35% detected once. The sample comprised blood. The receptor set was obtained from a middle-aged woman with Graves' hyperthyroidism.

In regard to this clonotype: Because the CDR3 is missing its conserved closing phenylalanine or tryptophan, this is likely a read error. This chain connects TRBV6-5 to TRBJ1-2; D ambiguous. Germline loops: CDR1 MNHEY, CDR2 SVGAGI. The CDR3 covers 14 residues. The V end lost 6 bases, the J end lost 0 bases, and 11 bases lay between the germline ends. The CDR3 DNA follows: TGTGCCAGCAGCCTGGGATATTCTAACTATGGCTACACCCTC. Residues: CASSLGYSNYGYTL.

This clonotype was seen only once. One end of the junction does not line up with germline, which may come from a read error. The V and J genes are TRBV7-7 and TRBJ1-6, with TRBD1 matching 7 bases. Germline V lookup: CDR1 SSHAT, CDR2 FNYEAQ (reference sequence). The CDR3 spans 14 residues. The CDR3 is CASSSRDSASPLHF. CDR3 nucleotide sequence: TGTGCTAGCAGCAGTCGGGACAGCGCCTCACCCCTCCACTTT.

The chain recombines TRBV7-2 with TRBJ1-4; D is ambiguous. Trimming pared 5 bases from V and 4 bases from J, leaving 17 bases between. This CDR3 is built from 16 residues. CDR1 SGHTA and CDR2 FQGNSA come from the germline V gene. The CDR3 loop reads CASSGKPHWLNEKLFF. In DNA form, the CDR3 reads TGTGCCAGCAGCGGGAAACCACATTGGCTTAATGAAAAACTGTTTTTT.

This clonotype appeared many times. The chain has TRBV6-5 and TRBJ2-2, with D uncertain. The CDR3 covers 13 residues. The V end lost 0 bases, the J end lost 5 bases, and 4 bases lay between the germline ends. The germline gives CDR1 MNHEY, CDR2 SVGAGI. The CDR3 region has the DNA TGTGCCAGCAGTTACTCGTCTACCGGGGAGCTGTTTTTT. This sequence encodes CASSYSSTGELFF.

The chain combines TRBV2 with TRBJ1-1, with D maybe TRBD1 (6 bases). The CDR3 consists of 13 residues. CDR1 and CDR2 from the germline V gene are SNHLY and FYNNEI. V gave up 5 bases and J gave up 6 bases, with 13 bases separating them. In DNA, the CDR3 is TGTGCCAGCAGTCTTACAGGGTACCCTGAAGCTTTCTTT. As protein: CASSLTGYPEAFF.

Points on this clonotype: Being one base from a much bigger clone, this may be a read error. This rearrangement joins TRBV9 to TRBJ2-7; D unresolved. There are 13 residues in the CDR3. Trimming took 0 bases from V and 6 from J, leaving 10 bases between them. Germline CDR1 reads SGDLS; CDR2 reads YYNGEE. The CDR3 loop is CASSVEISSEQYF. In DNA form, the CDR3 reads TGTGCCAGCAGCGTAGAAATCTCATCCGAGCAGTACTTC.

The rearrangement links TRBV24-1 to TRBJ2-1, with 12 bases matching TRBD2. The CDR3 totals 17 residues. V dropped 8 bases and J dropped 5; count of bases not matched to a gene: 12. The V gene's germline CDR1 is KGHDR and CDR2 SFDVKD. The CDR3: CATNTGLAGRGNNEQFF. The CDR3 DNA reads TGTGCCACCAATACAGGACTAGCGGGGAGGGGGAACAATGAGCAGTTCTTC.

V and J are TRBV7-2 and TRBJ2-2; D may be TRBD2 (6 bases). Germline assignment: CDR1 SGHTA and CDR2 FQGNSA. The V gene lost 1 base and the J gene lost 2 bases, with 17 bases spanning the gap. The CDR3 is 18 amino acids. The chain's CDR3 is CASSLVGSLARNTGELFF. The CDR3 bases are TGTGCCAGCAGCTTAGTGGGGAGCCTAGCGAGAAACACCGGGGAGCTGTTTTTT.

This clonotype has more than one count but fewer than ten. The chain couples TRBV6-5 to TRBJ2-6; TRBD1 is a possible D gene (5 bases). The V end was cut by 8 bases, the J end by 0 bases, with 11 bases between. CDR3 length equals 15 residues. Looked up from germline, CDR1 is MNHEY and CDR2 is SVGAGI. In DNA, the CDR3 is TGTGCCAGCGGAGAAGGGGACTCTGGGGCCAACGTCCTGACTTTC. Protein sequence: CASGEGDSGANVLTF.

This clonotype was detected only a few times. J is TRBJ1-1 and V is TRBV4-1, with D hard to call. V was cut by 4 bases and J by 2 bases, with 14 bases left in between. This CDR3 is built from 15 residues. Germline loops: CDR1 MGHRA, CDR2 YSYEKL. CDR3 in amino acids: CASSRSKVGNTEAFF. CDR3 DNA sequence: TGCGCCAGCAGCCGGAGTAAGGTGGGAAACACTGAAGCTTTCTTT.

This clonotype was recorded once. The V call is TRBV7-9, the J call TRBJ2-5, with TRBD2 matching 7 bases. V lost 5 bases, J lost 3 bases, and 6 bases stayed unmatched. Germline CDR1 reads SEHNR; CDR2 reads FQNEAQ (reference sequence). This CDR3 region has 14 residues. The CDR3 coding sequence is TGTGCCAGCAGCCACCTGGGAGGGGAAGAGACCCAGTACTTC. Its translation is CASSHLGGEETQYF.

There are many counts of this clonotype. The DNA of the CDR3 is TGTGCCAGCAGAGCAGCAGTAAGTGAAGAGACCCAGTACTTC. This translates into CASRAAVSEETQYF. V and J are TRBV11-2 and TRBJ2-5; the D is unclear. The CDR3 is 14 amino acids. Trimming removed 6 bases from V and 3 bases from J, with 14 bases in between. From germline, CDR1 is SGHAT and CDR2 FQNNGV.

This clonotype was seen a few times. The chain recombines TRBV6-5 with TRBJ2-7; 8 positions agree with TRBD2. The junction had 14 bases not matched to a gene; V was cut back by 11 bases and J by 5 bases. The germline V gene encodes CDR1 MNHEY and CDR2 SVGAGI. The CDR3 runs to 14 residues. CDR3 loop: CALLAGGGIDEQYF. The CDR3 nucleotides read TGTGCCCTTCTTGCCGGGGGGGGTATCGACGAGCAGTACTTC.

Remarks on this clonotype: This may come from a read error, since a much larger clone is one base off. This chain links TRBV11-2 with TRBJ2-7; D possibly uses TRBD1 or TRBD2 (6 bases each). CDR1 is SGHAT and CDR2 is FQNNGV in the germline V gene. Trimming pared 6 bases from V and 9 bases from J, leaving 27 bases between. The CDR3 is made up of 16 amino acids. DNA for the CDR3: TGTGCCAGCAGTTCGTCGGGGGCTAGCGCTCCGAGGGCGCAGTACTTC. Translated: CASSSSGASAPRAQYF.

V and J are TRBV30 and TRBJ1-2; no clear D. V was shortened by 7 bases and J by 5 bases, with 8 bases between the two germline ends. Germline assignment: CDR1 GTSNPN and CDR2 SVGIG (reference sequence). The length of the CDR3 is 10 residues. The CDR3 nucleotides read TGTGCCTATGACATTTATGGCTACACCTTC. As protein: CAYDIYGYTF.

The chain couples TRBV10-3 to TRBJ2-7, with 9 bases identical to TRBD2. The CDR3 runs 14 residues. V shed 7 bases and J 4 bases; nucleotides not matched to a gene: 8. Germline assignment: CDR1 ENHRY and CDR2 SYGVKD. The CDR3 loop reads CAINPGLADYEQYF. In DNA form, the CDR3 reads TGTGCCATCAACCCGGGACTAGCTGATTACGAGCAGTACTTC.

This clonotype was seen at least ten times. The junction departs from the called germline gene at one end, perhaps through a read error. The gene calls are TRBV25-1 and TRBJ1-4; TRBD1 aligns across 7 bases. In germline, CDR1 is MGHDK, CDR2 SYGVNS. This CDR3 contains 16 residues. The CDR3 region has the DNA TGTGCCAGCAGTGAATGGGGGACAGCAACAAATGAAAAACTGTTTTTT. Its translation is CASSEWGTATNEKLFF.

On this clonotype: The DNA is omitted, as the CDR3 cannot be located on it reliably, and the CDR3 follows TCRdb's listing. J is TRBJ1-2 and V is TRBV7-9; the table's D call of TRBD1 was not tested on the DNA. Germline assignment: CDR1 SEHNR and CDR2 FQNEAQ (reference sequence). Including both end residues, the CDR3 is 14 amino acids long. The CDR3 sequence: CASSFGQGANGHTF.

Note on this clonotype: Here the CDR3 omits its conserved ending phenylalanine or tryptophan, so a read error is the likely source. This chain links TRBV10-3 with TRBJ1-1; 9 bases agree with TRBD1. CDR1 ENHRY and CDR2 SYGVKD come from the germline V gene. The CDR3 extends over 13 amino acids. After removal of 6 bases from V and 4 bases from J, the junction contained 3 bases not matched to a gene. CDR3 in DNA: TGTGCCATCAGGGACAGGGGTACCACTGAAGCTTTCTCT. Encoded protein: CAIRDRGTTEAFS.

A note on this clonotype: This may stem from a read error, because a much larger clone lies one nucleotide away. This chain connects TRBV20-1 to TRBJ2-6; the match to TRBD2 covers 7 bases. The J call could be wrong; TRBJ2-7 is a better fit for the DNA end. The CDR3 is 15 amino acids. Germline V gene lookup returns CDR1 DFQATT and CDR2 SNEGSKA (reference sequence). The CDR3 nucleotides are TGCAGTGCTAGAGGTCCAGGCCTAGCGGTGTACGGGCAGTACTTC. Translating gives CSARGPGLAVYGQYF.

The genes are TRBV19 and TRBJ2-7; 9 bases match TRBD1. Trimming removed 6 bases from V and 3 bases from J; junction bases left unmatched: 24. Germline V gene sequence: CDR1 LNHDA, CDR2 SQIVND (reference sequence). This CDR3 spans 20 amino acids. The CDR3 is CASRTGTGLSRTGELYEQYF. The CDR3 nucleotides read TGTGCCAGTAGGACCGGGACAGGGCTCAGCCGGACCGGGGAGCTCTACGAGCAGTACTTC.

Concerning this clonotype: A junction boundary mismatches the germline segment, possibly from a read error. The chain joins TRBV7-9 to TRBJ2-7, with TRBD1 matching 7 bases. CDR1 is SEHNR, CDR2 FQNEAQ, per germline (reference sequence). The CDR3 length is 15 residues. CDR3 DNA sequence: TGTGTCAGCAGCTCTGAGGGGGCCGCCCGCTACGAGCAGTACTTC. This encodes CVSSSEGAARYEQYF.